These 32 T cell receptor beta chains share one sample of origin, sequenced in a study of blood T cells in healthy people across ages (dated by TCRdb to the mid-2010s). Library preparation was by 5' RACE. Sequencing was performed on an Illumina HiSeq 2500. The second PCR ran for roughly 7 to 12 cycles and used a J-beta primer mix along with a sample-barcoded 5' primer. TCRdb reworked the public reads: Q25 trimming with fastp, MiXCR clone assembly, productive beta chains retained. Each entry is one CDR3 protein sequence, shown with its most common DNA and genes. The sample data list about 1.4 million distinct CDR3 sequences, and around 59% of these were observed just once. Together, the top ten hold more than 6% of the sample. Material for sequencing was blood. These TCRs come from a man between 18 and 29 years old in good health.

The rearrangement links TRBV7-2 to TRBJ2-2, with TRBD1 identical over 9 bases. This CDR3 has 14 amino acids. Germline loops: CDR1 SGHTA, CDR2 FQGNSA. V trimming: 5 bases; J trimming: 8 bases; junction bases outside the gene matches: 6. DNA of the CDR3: TGTGCCAGCAGCGAACAGGGGGCGCGGGGGGAGCTGTTTTTT. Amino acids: CASSEQGARGELFF. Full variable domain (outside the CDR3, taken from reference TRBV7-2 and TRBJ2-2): GAGVSQSPSNKVTEKGKDVELRCDPISGHTALYWYRQSLGQGLEFLIYFQGNSAPDKSGLPSDRFSAERTGGSVSTLTIQRTQQEDSAVYLCASSEQGARGELFFGEGSRLTVL.

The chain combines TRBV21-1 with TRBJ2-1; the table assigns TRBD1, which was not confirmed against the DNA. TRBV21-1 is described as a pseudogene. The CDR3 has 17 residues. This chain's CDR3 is CASSVPPRAGGVNEQFF. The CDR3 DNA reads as TGTGCCAGCAGCGTCCCCCCTCGGGCAGGGGGGGTCAATGAGCAGTTCTTC.

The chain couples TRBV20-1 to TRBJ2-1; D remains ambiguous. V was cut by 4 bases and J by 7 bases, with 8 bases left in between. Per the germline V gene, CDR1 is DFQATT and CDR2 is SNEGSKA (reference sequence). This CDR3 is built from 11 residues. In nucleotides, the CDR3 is TGCAGTGCTACGCCCTCGAATGAGCAGTTCTTC. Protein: CSATPSNEQFF.

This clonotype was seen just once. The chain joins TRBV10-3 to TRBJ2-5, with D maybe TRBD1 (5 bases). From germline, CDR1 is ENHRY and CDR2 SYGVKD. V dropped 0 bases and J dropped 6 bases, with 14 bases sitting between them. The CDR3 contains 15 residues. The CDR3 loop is CAISESAGNRQTQYF. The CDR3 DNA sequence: TGTGCCATCAGTGAGTCGGCAGGGAATCGTCAGACCCAGTACTTC.

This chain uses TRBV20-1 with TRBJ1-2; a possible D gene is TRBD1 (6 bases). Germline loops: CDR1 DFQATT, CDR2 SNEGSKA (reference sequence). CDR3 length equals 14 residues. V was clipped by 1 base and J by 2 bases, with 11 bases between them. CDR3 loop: CSARGDIQNYGYTF. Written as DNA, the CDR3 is TGCAGTGCTAGAGGGGACATCCAAAACTATGGCTACACCTTC.

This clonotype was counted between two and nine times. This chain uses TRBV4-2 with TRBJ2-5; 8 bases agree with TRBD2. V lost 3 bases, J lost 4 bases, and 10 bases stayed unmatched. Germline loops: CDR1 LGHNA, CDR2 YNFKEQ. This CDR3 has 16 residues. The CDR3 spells CASSQLIRAGGETQYF. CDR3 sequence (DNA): TGTGCCAGCAGCCAGCTTATTCGGGCGGGGGGAGAGACCCAGTACTTC.

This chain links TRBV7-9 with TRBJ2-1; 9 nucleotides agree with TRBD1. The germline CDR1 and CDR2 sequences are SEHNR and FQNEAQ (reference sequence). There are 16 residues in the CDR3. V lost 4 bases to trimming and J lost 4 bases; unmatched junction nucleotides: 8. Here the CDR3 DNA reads TGTGCCAGCAGCTCTCGAAGGGACAGGGAATACAATGAGCAGTTCTTC. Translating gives CASSSRRDREYNEQFF.

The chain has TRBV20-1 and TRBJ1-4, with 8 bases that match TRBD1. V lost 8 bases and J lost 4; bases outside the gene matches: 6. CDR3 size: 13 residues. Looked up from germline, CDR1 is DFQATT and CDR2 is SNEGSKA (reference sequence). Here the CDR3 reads CSRRQGNNEKLFF. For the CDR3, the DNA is TGCAGTAGAAGACAGGGGAATAATGAAAAACTGTTTTTT.

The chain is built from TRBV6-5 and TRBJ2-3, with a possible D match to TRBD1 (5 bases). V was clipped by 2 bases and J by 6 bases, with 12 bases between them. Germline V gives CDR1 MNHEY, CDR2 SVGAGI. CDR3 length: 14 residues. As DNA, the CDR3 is TGTGCCAGCAGTTACAAAATGGCAGGGGATACGCAGTATTTT. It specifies CASSYKMAGDTQYF.

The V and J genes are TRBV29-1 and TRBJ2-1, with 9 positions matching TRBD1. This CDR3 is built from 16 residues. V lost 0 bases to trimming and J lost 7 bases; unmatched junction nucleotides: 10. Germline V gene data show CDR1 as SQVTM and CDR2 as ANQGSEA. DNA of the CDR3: TGCAGCGTTGAAGATAGTACAGGGGGCGCAGGGAATGAGCAGTTCTTC. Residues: CSVEDSTGGAGNEQFF.

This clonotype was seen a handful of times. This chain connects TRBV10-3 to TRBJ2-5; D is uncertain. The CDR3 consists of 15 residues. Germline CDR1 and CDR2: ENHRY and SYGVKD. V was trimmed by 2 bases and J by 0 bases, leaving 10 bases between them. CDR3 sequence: CAISEGRTNQETQYF. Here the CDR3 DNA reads TGTGCCATCAGTGAGGGACGGACCAACCAAGAGACCCAGTACTTC.

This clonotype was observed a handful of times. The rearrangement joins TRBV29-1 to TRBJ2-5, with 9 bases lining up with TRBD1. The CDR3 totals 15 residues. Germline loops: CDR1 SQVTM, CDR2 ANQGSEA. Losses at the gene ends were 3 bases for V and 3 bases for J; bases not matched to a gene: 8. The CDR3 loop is CSVDGFRTGEETQYF. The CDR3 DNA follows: TGCAGCGTTGACGGATTTCGGACAGGGGAAGAGACCCAGTACTTC.

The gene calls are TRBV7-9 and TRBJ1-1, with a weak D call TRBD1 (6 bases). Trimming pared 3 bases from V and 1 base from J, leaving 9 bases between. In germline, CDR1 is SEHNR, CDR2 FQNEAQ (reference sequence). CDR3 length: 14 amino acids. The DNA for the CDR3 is TGTGCCAGCAGCTTCCAGGGGAAGAACACTGAAGCTTTCTTT. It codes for CASSFQGKNTEAFF.

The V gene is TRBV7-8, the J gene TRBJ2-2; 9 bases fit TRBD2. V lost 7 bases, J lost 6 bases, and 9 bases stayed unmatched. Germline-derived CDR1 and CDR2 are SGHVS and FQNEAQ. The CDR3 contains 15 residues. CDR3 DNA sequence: TGTGCCAGCATCCGAGTCACTAGCGGGTCCGGGGAGCTGTTTTTT. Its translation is CASIRVTSGSGELFF.

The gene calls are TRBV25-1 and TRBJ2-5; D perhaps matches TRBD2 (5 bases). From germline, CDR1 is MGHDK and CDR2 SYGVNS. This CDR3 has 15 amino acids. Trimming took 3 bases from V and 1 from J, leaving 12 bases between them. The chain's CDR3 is CASSDSGIVQETQYF. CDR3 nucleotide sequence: TGTGCCAGCAGTGATTCGGGGATAGTCCAAGAGACCCAGTACTTC.

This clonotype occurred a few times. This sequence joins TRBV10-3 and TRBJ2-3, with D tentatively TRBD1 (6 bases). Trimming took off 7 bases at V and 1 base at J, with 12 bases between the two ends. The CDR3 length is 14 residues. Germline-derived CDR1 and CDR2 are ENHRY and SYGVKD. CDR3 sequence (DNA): TGTGCCATCACCCAGGGGTTGGGCACAGATACGCAGTATTTT. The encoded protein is CAITQGLGTDTQYF.

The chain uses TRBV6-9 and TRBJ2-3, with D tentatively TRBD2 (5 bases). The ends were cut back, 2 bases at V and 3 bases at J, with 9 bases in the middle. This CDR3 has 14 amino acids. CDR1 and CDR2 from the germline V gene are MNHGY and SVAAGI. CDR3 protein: CASSYGELTDTQYF. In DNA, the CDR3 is TGTGCCAGCAGTTATGGGGAGCTTACAGATACGCAGTATTTT.

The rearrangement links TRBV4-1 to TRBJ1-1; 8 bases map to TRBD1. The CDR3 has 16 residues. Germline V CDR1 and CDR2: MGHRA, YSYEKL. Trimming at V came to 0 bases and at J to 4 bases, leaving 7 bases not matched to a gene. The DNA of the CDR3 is TGCGCCAGCAGCCAAGATTGGACAGGGTCCGGCACTGAAGCTTTCTTT. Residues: CASSQDWTGSGTEAFF.

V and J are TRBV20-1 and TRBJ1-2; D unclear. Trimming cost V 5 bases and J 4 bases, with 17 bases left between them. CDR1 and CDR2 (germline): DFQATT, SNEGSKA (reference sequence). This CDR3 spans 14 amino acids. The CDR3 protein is CSAPVRAASYGYTF. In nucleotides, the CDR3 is TGCAGTGCTCCGGTCCGGGCGGCCTCCTATGGCTACACCTTC.

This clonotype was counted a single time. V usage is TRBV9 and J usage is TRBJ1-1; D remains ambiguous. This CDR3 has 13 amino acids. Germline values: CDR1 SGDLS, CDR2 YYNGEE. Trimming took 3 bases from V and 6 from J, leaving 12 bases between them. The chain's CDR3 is CASSAPSNAEAFF. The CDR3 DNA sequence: TGTGCCAGCAGCGCCCCGAGCAATGCTGAAGCTTTCTTT.

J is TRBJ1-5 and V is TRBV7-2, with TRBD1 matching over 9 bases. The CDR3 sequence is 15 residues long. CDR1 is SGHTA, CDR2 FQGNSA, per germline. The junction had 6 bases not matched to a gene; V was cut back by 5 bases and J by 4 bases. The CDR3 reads CASSLQGAINQPQHF. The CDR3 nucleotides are TGTGCCAGCAGCCTACAGGGGGCGATTAATCAGCCCCAGCATTTT.

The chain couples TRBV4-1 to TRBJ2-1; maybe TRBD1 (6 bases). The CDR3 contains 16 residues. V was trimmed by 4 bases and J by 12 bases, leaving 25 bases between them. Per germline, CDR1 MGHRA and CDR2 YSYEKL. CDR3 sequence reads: CASSPTPRTVLDGQFF. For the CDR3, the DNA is TGCGCCAGCAGCCCCACCCCTAGGACAGTCCTCGATGGGCAGTTCTTC.

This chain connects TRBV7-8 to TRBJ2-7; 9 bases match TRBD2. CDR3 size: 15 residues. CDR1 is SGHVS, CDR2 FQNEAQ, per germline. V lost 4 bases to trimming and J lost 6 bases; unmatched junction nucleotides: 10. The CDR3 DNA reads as TGTGCCAGCAGCTCCGGGCGGGGGGGGCGAGGCGAGCAGTACTTC. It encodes CASSSGRGGRGEQYF. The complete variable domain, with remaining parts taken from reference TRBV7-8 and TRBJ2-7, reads GAGVSQSPRYKVAKRGQDVALRCDPISGHVSLFWYQQALGQGPEFLTYFQNEAQLDKSGLPSDRFFAERPEGSVSTLKIQRTQQEDSAVYLCASSSGRGGRGEQYFGPGTRLTVT.

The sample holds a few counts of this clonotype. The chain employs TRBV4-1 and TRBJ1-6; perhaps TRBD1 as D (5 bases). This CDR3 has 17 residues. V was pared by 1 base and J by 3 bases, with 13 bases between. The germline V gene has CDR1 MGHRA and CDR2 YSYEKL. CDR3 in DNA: TGCGCCAGCAGCCAAGGAGGTATTCAGGGCTATAATTCACCCCTCCACTTT. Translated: CASSQGGIQGYNSPLHF.

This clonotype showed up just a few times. The CDR3 here is CASSQFNTGGLEQFF. The DNA for the CDR3 is TGTGCCAGCAGCCAATTTAATACAGGGGGCCTTGAGCAGTTCTTC. The chain is built from TRBV3-1 and TRBJ2-1, with 9 bases lining up with TRBD1. Germline loops: CDR1 LGHDT, CDR2 YNNKEL (reference sequence). The trim removed 2 bases at V and 9 bases at J, leaving 8 bases unmatched. This CDR3 comprises 15 residues.

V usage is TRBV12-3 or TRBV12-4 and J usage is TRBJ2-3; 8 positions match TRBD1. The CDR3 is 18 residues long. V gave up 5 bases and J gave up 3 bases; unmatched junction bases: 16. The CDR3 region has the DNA TGTGCCAGCAGTGGTCTAAGCCCCGGGACAGGTTTTACAGATACGCAGTATTTT. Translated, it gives CASSGLSPGTGFTDTQYF.

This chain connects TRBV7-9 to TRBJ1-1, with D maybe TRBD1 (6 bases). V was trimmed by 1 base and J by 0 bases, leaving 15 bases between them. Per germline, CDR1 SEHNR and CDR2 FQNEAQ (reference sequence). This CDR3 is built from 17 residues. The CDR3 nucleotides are TGTGCCAGCAGCTTAGGTTTGGCAGGGGTTATGAACACTGAAGCTTTCTTT. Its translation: CASSLGLAGVMNTEAFF.

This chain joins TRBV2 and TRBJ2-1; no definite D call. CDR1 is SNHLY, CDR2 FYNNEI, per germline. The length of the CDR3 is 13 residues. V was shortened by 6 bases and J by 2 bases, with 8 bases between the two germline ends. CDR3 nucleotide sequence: TGTGCCAGCAGGTGGGCAGCCTACAATGAGCAGTTCTTC. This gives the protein CASRWAAYNEQFF. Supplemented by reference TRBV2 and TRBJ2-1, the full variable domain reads EPEVTQTPSHQVTQMGQEVILRCVPISNHLYFYWYRQILGQKVEFLVSFYNNEISEKSEIFDDQFSVERPDGSNFTLKIRSTKLEDSAMYFCASRWAAYNEQFFGPGTRLTVL.

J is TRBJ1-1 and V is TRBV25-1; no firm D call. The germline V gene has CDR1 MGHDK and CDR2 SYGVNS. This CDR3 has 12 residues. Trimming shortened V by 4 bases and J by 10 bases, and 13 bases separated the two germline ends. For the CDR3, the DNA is TGTGCCAGCAGTGGGGGTGGATGGGGAGCTTTCTTT. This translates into CASSGGGWGAFF.

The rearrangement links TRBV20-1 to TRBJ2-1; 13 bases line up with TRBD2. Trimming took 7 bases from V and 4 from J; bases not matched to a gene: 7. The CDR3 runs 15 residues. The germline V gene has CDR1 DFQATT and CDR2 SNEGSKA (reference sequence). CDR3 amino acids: CSGSLAGGNYNEQFF. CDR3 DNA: TGCAGTGGGTCACTAGCGGGGGGGAATTACAATGAGCAGTTCTTC.

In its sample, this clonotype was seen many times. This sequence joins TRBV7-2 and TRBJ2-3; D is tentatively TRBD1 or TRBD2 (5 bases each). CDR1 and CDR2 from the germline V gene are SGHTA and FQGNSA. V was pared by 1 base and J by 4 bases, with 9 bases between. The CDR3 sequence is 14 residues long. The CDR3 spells CASSLGGNADTQYF. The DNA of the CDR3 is TGTGCCAGCAGCTTAGGGGGGAACGCAGATACGCAGTATTTT.

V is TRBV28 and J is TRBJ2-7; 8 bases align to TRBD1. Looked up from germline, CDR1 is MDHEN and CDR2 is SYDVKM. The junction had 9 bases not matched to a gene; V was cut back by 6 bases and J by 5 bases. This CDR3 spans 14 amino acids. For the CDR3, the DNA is TGTGCCAGCAGGACGGACAGGGTGAAAGACGAGCAGTACTTC. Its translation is CASRTDRVKDEQYF.